This TCR beta chain was identified in a study of T cells in Graves' hyperthyroidism and ophthalmopathy. Study context: Before treatment of any kind, peripheral blood was taken at initial diagnosis. Notes on the study in general: Ophthalmopathy and stable hyperthyroidism were told apart by a 13 V-J model. Most thyroid clonotypes expanded above 0.001 were also detected in blood.

Amplification targeted TCR beta CDR3 regions from RNA transcripts. TCR CDR3 regions were first amplified by RT-PCR with HTBI primers. TCRdb re-analysed the multiplex PCR reads in MiXCR, keeping a single row per CDR3 protein. The data hold about 270,000 distinct CDR3 sequences, with 22% observed a single time. Clinical symptoms, serum thyroxine, TRAb, thyroid ultrasound and orbital computed tomography informed diagnoses. The CDR3 runs 13 residues. Trimming left V 1 base short and J 4 bases short, with 6 bases between. Germline assignment: CDR1 SEHNR and CDR2 FQNEAQ (reference sequence). This clonotype was picked up many times. What it binds is unknown.

Sequencing used blood. The receptor's source is a man aged 25 to 40 with Graves' ophthalmopathy. This rearrangement joins TRBV7-9 to TRBJ2-3; no clear D. Here the CDR3 reads CASSLGAPDTQYF. The CDR3, as DNA: TGTGCCAGCAGCTTAGGGGCGCCAGATACGCAGTATTTT.